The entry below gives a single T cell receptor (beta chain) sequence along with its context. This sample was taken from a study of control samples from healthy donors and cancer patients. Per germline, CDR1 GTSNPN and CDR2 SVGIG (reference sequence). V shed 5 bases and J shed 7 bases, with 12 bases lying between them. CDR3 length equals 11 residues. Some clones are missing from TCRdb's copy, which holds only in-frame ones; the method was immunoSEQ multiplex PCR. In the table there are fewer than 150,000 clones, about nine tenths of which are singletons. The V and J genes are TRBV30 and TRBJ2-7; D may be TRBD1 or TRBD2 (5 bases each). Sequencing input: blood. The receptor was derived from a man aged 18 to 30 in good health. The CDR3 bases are TGTGCCTGGGCCGAGGGGTGGGAGCAGTACTTC. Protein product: CAWAEGWEQYF.